Following are 2 T cell receptor beta chains from one sample sequenced in a study of blood T cell repertoires in COVID-19. The table came from immunoSEQ multiplex PCR; TCRdb's copy has only in-frame clones and leaves some out. The sample lists 300,000 to 450,000 clones; roughly 90% were seen once. The sample taken for sequencing was peripheral blood. The receptors come from a young woman with COVID-19, enrolled during active disease.

The chain couples TRBV28 to TRBJ2-3, with D tentatively TRBD2 (5 bases). This CDR3 is built from 12 residues. In germline, CDR1 is MDHEN, CDR2 SYDVKM. V lost 4 bases to trimming and J lost 15 bases, with 17 bases between them. The CDR3 DNA reads as TGTGCCAGCAGTTCCCGACTAACCCCAAGATATTTT. Its translation is CASSSRLTPRYF.

In nucleotides, the CDR3 is TGTGCCAGCAACAGGGAGGTAGCGGGAGCCTACAATGAGCAGTTCTTC. Its protein product is CASNREVAGAYNEQFF. V gene TRBV2 combines with J gene TRBJ2-1, with TRBD2 identical over 9 bases. The CDR3 covers 16 residues. V gave up 7 bases and J gave up 2 bases; unmatched junction bases: 9. In germline, CDR1 is SNHLY, CDR2 FYNNEI.